The rows below give T cell receptor beta chains drawn from one sample of a study of T cell repertoires in cytomegalovirus infection. Their recognized antigens are unknown. TCRdb ran MiXCR on the reads and lists one entry per CDR3 protein. Of about 770,000 distinct CDR3 sequences detected, 25% to 35% appear once; the ten largest clones hold around 13%. This material consisted of cultured CD8+ T cells from PBMCs, taken from culture after CMV antigen stimulation. The receptors derive from a human donor in good health (CMV status not recorded). Some clones in this sample may be carry-over from other donors' samples. The CDR3 runs from the conserved cysteine through the conserved F or W. D genes are given only for firm matches. Only some rows state a clone size, as once, few, many or a class for expanded clones.

TRBV7-9	.	few	TRBJ1-3	CASSRPGTGNSGNTIYF	TGTGCCAGCAGCCGTCCCGGGACGGGAAACTCTGGAAACACCATATATTTT
TRBV7-6	.	many	TRBJ2-3	CASSPRVPAGTDTQYF	TGTGCCAGCAGCCCTCGGGTCCCGGCGGGCACAGATACGCAGTATTTT
TRBV2	.	.	TRBJ1-5	CASRGRRESQHF	TGTGCCAGCAGGGGTAGGCGCGAATCCCAGCATTTT
TRBV27	TRBD1	.	TRBJ1-1	CASSLATGPNKAFF	TGTGCCAGCAGTTTAGCGACAGGGCCTAATAAGGCTTTCTTT
TRBV27	.	.	TRBJ1-1	CASSLTTRGNTEAFF	TGTGCCAGCAGTCTAACGACCCGAGGGAACACTGAAGCTTTCTTT
TRBV4-1	.	.	TRBJ2-1	CASSQGVTSYNEQFF	TGCGCCAGCAGCCAAGGCGTGACCTCCTACAATGAGCAGTTCTTC
TRBV11-2	TRBD2	few	TRBJ2-3	CASSRGLAGTTDTQYF	TGTGCCAGCAGCCGGGGACTAGCGGGGACCACAGATACGCAGTATTTT
TRBV7-9	.	.	TRBJ2-2	CASSYDPNPELFF	TGTGCCAGCAGCTACGACCCAAACCCAGAGCTGTTTTTT
TRBV20-1	.	.	TRBJ1-5	CSALTEGSSNQPQHF	TGCAGTGCCCTCACCGAGGGTAGTAGCAATCAGCCCCAGCATTTT
TRBV6-2/TRBV6-3	.	.	TRBJ2-7	CASYPGLKTYEQYF	TGTGCCAGCTACCCCGGACTGAAAACCTACGAGCAGTACTTC
TRBV7-2	.	many	TRBJ2-3	CASSPDLTDTQYF	TGTGCCAGCAGCCCTGACCTCACAGATACGCAGTATTTT
TRBV5-1	.	many	TRBJ2-1	CASSLLAQGPYNEQFF	TGCGCCAGCAGCTTGCTAGCGCAAGGGCCCTACAATGAGCAGTTCTTC
TRBV7-8	.	many	TRBJ1-1	CASSLPYKREGNTEAFF	TGTGCCAGCAGCTTACCTTATAAACGGGAGGGCAACACTGAAGCTTTCTTT
TRBV13	TRBD1	.	TRBJ2-5	CASSLGQQTQYF	TGTGCCAGCAGCTTGGGACAGCAGACCCAGTACTTC